This entry lists 5 T cell receptor beta chains sequenced from one sample in a study of shared clonotypes between healthy human individuals. Libraries were prepared by immunoSEQ multiplex PCR; TCRdb keeps only in-frame clonotypes and omits some of them. Of over 2 million clones in the sample, 85% to 95% were seen once. Sequenced sample: naive CD4+ T cells sorted from blood. Subset described: CD45RA+ positively selected. The receptors were gathered from a man in his late teens or twenties in good health.

The chain recombines TRBV4-1 with TRBJ2-7; D tentatively reads TRBD1 or TRBD2 (5 bases each). Germline loops: CDR1 MGHRA, CDR2 YSYEKL. Trimming cost V 1 base and J 4 bases, with 17 bases left between them. The CDR3 length is 16 residues. CDR3 amino acids: CASSQVLRDPQYEQYF. The CDR3 DNA reads as TGCGCCAGCAGCCAAGTTCTCCGGGACCCACAATACGAGCAGTACTTC.

V usage is TRBV5-8 and J usage is TRBJ2-7, with 8 bases lining up with TRBD1. Trimming cost V 2 bases and J 2 bases; bases outside gene matches: 6. The CDR3 runs to 15 residues. Germline values: CDR1 SGHTS, CDR2 YDEGEE. The CDR3 DNA sequence: TGTGCCAGCAGCTTTCGAAGGACAGGGACCTACGAGCAGTACTTC. This codes for CASSFRRTGTYEQYF. The full variable domain, completed using reference TRBV5-8 and TRBJ2-7, is EAGVTQSPTHLIKTRGQQATLRCSPISGHTSVYWYQQALGLGLQFLLWYDEGEERNRGNFPPRFSGRQFPNYSSELNVNALELEDSALYLCASSFRRTGTYEQYFGPGTRLTVT.

This chain connects TRBV5-6 to TRBJ1-3; D is unclear. CDR1 is SGHDT, CDR2 YYEEEE, per germline. V was trimmed by 2 bases and J by 0 bases, leaving 9 bases between them. The CDR3 runs to 15 residues. CDR3 nucleotide sequence: TGTGCCAGCAGCTTCTCCGGGGACTCTGGAAACACCATATATTTT. It specifies CASSFSGDSGNTIYF.

The gene calls are TRBV2 and TRBJ1-3, with D perhaps TRBD1 (6 bases). Between the trimmed V and J ends, which lost 7 bases and 3 bases, there was a span of 16 bases. Germline CDR1 reads SNHLY; CDR2 reads FYNNEI. The CDR3 totals 15 residues. DNA for the CDR3: TGTGCCAGCATGGACGACAGGCTGGGTGGAAACACCATATATTTT. Amino acids: CASMDDRLGGNTIYF.

Details on this clone: Distinct nucleotide sequences in the sample also encode this CDR3. The chain combines TRBV2 with TRBJ1-2; TRBD1 is a possible D gene (6 bases). V dropped 9 bases and J dropped 0 bases, with 11 bases sitting between them. CDR3 size: 13 residues. Germline CDR1 is SNHLY and CDR2 is FYNNEI. The CDR3: CASSGETNYGYTF. The CDR3 DNA follows: TGTGCCAGTTCAGGGGAAACTAACTATGGCTACACCTTC.